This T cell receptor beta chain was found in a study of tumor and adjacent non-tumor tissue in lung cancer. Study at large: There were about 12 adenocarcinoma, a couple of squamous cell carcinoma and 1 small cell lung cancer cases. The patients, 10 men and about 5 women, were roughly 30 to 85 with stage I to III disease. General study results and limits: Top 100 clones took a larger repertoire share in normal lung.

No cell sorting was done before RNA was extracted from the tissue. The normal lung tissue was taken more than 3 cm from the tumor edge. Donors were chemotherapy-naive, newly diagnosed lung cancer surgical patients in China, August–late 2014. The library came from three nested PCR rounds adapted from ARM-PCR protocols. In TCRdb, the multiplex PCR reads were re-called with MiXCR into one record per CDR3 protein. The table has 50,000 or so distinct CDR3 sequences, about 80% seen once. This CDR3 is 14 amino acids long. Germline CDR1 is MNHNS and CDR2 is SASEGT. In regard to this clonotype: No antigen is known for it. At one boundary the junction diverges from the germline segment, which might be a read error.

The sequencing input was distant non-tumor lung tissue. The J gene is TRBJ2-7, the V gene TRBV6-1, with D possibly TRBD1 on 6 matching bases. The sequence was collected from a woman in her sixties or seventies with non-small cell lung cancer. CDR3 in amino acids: CVSRPRTARYEQYF. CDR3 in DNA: TGTGTCAGCAGACCCAGGACAGCAAGGTACGAGCAGTACTTC.